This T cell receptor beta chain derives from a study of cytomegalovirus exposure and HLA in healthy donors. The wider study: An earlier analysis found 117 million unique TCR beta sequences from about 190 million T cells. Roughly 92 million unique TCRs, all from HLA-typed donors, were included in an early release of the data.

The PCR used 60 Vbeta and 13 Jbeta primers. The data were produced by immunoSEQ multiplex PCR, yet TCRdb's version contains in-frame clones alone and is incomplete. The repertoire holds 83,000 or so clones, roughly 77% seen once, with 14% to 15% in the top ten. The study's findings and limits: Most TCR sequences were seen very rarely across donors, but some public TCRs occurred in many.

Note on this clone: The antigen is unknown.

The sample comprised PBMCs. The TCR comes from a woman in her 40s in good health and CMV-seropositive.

This chain's CDR3 is CASSLSGLATYEQYF. CDR3 coding DNA: TGTGCCAGCAGTTTATCGGGACTAGCTACCTACGAGCAGTACTTC. The V call is TRBV27, the J call TRBJ2-7, with 9 bases matching TRBD2. Germline V gene data show CDR1 as MNHEY and CDR2 as SMNVEV (reference sequence). The CDR3 spans 15 residues. The trim removed 0 bases at V and 2 bases at J, leaving 2 bases unmatched.